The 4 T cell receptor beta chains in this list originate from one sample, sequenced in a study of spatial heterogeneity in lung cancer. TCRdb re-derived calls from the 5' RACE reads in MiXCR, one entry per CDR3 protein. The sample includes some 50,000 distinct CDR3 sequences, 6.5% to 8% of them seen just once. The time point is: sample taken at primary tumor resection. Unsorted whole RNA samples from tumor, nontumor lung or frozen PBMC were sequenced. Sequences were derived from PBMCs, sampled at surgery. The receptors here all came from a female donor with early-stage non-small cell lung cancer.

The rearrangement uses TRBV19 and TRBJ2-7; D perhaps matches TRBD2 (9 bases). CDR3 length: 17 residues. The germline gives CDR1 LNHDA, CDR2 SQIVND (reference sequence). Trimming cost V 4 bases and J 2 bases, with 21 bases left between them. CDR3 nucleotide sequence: TGTGCCAGTAGTACCAGGGGGCTAGCGGGGAAGACCTACGAGCAGTACTTC. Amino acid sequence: CASSTRGLAGKTYEQYF.

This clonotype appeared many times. For the CDR3, the DNA is TGCAGTGCTAGAGGAGGGGCCGGGGAGACCCAGTACTTC. Its translation: CSARGGAGETQYF. V and J are TRBV20-1 and TRBJ2-5; the D gene could be TRBD1 or TRBD2 (5 bases each). CDR3 length: 13 residues. V shed 1 base and J shed 5 bases, with 11 bases lying between them. The germline CDR1 and CDR2 sequences are DFQATT and SNEGSKA (reference sequence).

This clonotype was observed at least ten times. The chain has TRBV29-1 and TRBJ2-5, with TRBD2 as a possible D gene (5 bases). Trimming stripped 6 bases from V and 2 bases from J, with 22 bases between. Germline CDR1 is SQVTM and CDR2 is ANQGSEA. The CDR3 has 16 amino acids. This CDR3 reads CSVSPGGERPQETQYF. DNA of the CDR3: TGCAGCGTGAGCCCCGGAGGAGAGAGACCTCAAGAGACCCAGTACTTC.

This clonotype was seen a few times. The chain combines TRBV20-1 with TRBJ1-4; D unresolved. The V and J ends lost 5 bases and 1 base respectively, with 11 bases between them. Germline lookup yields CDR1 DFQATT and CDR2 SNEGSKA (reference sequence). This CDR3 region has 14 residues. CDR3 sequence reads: CSAPLLETNEKLFF. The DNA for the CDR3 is TGCAGTGCTCCTTTACTCGAAACTAATGAAAAACTGTTTTTT.